This passage covers 30 T cell receptor beta chains from one sample sequenced in a study of T-cell reconstitution after alpha-beta-depleted transplantation in children. Library preparation (for TCRbeta) was performed with unique molecular identifiers. TCRdb re-called the PCR reads with MiXCR, one entry per CDR3 protein. This sample has hundreds of thousands of distinct CDR3 sequences; approximately 24% occur once, and the top ten carry about 5%. The sample in question was PBMCs, mostly from graft donor cells, obtained 360 days after TCRalphabeta/CD19-depleted stem cell transplant. These receptors were obtained from a female patient aged 2 to 10 who had a stem cell transplant for congenital amegakaryocytic thrombocytopenia, so the T cells may come from the graft donor.

In its sample, this clonotype was seen a few times. The gene calls are TRBV28 and TRBJ2-2; TRBD2 matches at 12 bases. This CDR3 spans 17 amino acids. V shed 5 bases, J shed 5 bases, and the junction held 9 bases outside the gene matches. Germline lookup yields CDR1 MDHEN and CDR2 SYDVKM. CDR3 loop: CASSDGLAGWGTGELFF. The DNA of the CDR3 is TGTGCCAGCAGTGACGGACTAGCGGGATGGGGTACCGGGGAGCTGTTTTTT. The variable domain in full, with the rest retrieved from reference TRBV28 and TRBJ2-2, is DVKVTQSSRYLVKRTGEKVFLECVQDMDHENMFWYRQDPGLGLRLIYFSYDVKMKEKGDIPEGYSVSREKKERFSLILESASTNQTSMYLCASSDGLAGWGTGELFFGEGSRLTVL.

V is TRBV28 and J is TRBJ2-3; 10 bases match TRBD2. Losses at the gene ends were 5 bases for V and 1 base for J; bases not matched to a gene: 9. CDR3 size: 17 residues. CDR1 and CDR2 from the germline V gene are MDHEN and SYDVKM. CDR3 in amino acids: CASSPVAGGGGTDTQYF. CDR3 DNA: TGTGCCAGCAGTCCTGTAGCGGGAGGAGGGGGCACAGATACGCAGTATTTT.

This clonotype was picked up a small number of times. The chain carries TRBV12-3 or TRBV12-4 and TRBJ2-7; TRBD1 agrees at 8 bases. The CDR3 runs 14 residues. J gave up 3 bases and V 6 bases, and 7 bases lay outside the gene matches. The CDR3 bases are TGTGCCAGCAGCAGAAACGGACAGGGCTACGAGCAGTACTTC. It encodes CASSRNGQGYEQYF.

This clonotype was observed a few times. This chain joins TRBV24-1 and TRBJ2-5; TRBD1 matches at 8 bases. Per germline, CDR1 KGHDR and CDR2 SFDVKD. J gave up 4 bases and V 7 bases, and 7 bases lay outside the gene matches. The CDR3 consists of 14 residues. Here the CDR3 reads CATSRTGFGETQYF. The CDR3 coding sequence is TGTGCCACCAGCCGGACAGGGTTTGGAGAGACCCAGTACTTC.

This rearrangement joins TRBV7-2 to TRBJ2-3; no definite D call. CDR3 length equals 15 residues. Looked up from germline, CDR1 is SGHTA and CDR2 is FQGNSA. With 1 base removed from V and 3 bases from J, the gap between germline ends came to 11 bases. The CDR3 nucleotides read TGTGCCAGCAGCTTAGGGGTGGGCAGAACAGATACGCAGTATTTT. Translated, it gives CASSLGVGRTDTQYF.

This clonotype was counted between two and nine times. This sequence joins TRBV20-1 and TRBJ2-1; D is unresolved. The CDR3 is 13 residues long. The V gene lost 6 bases and the J gene lost 4 bases, with 13 bases spanning the gap. The germline gives CDR1 DFQATT, CDR2 SNEGSKA (reference sequence). The DNA of the CDR3 is TGCAGTGCCTTTTTGGAAACATACAATGAGCAGTTCTTC. Its translation is CSAFLETYNEQFF.

For this clonotype: It is unclear where the CDR3 begins or ends on the DNA, so no DNA is shown, and the CDR3 is as TCRdb lists it. This chain links TRBV12-3 or TRBV12-4 with TRBJ1-1; the table's TRBD1 call for D was not verified on the DNA. The CDR3 has 13 amino acids, counting both end residues. CDR3 protein: CASKVGRGTEASF.

CDR3 DNA sequence: TGTGCCATCAGTGAGGGGACAGGGCAGTTCTTC. Translating gives CAISEGTGQFF. The J gene is TRBJ2-1, the V gene TRBV10-3, with 8 bases fitting TRBD1. This CDR3 is built from 11 residues. Trimming at V came to 2 bases and at J to 12 bases, leaving 0 bases not matched to a gene. Germline V gene data show CDR1 as ENHRY and CDR2 as SYGVKD.

This clonotype was recorded a few times. J is TRBJ2-1 and V is TRBV5-1; TRBD1 matches at 10 bases. There are 19 residues in the CDR3. Trimming took 5 bases from V and 3 from J; bases not matched to a gene: 17. Germline CDR1 and CDR2: SGHRS and YFSETQ. The CDR3 nucleotides read TGCGCCAGCAGACAAGGGACAGGGGCGAAGGTGAGCAGCTACAATGAGCAGTTCTTC. As protein: CASRQGTGAKVSSYNEQFF.

This clonotype was seen only a few times. This CDR3 reads CASSKEGHLFYEQYF. The CDR3 DNA is TGTGCCAGCAGCAAAGAAGGACATCTCTTCTACGAGCAGTACTTC. J is TRBJ2-7 and V is TRBV5-4, with D tentatively TRBD1 (5 bases). With 4 bases removed from V and 3 bases from J, the gap between germline ends came to 17 bases. Germline CDR1 and CDR2: SGHNT and YYREEE (reference sequence). The CDR3 runs to 15 residues.

The V gene is TRBV12-3 or TRBV12-4, the J gene TRBJ2-2, with D tentatively TRBD2 (5 bases). The CDR3 has 15 amino acids. The V and J ends lost 6 bases and 4 bases respectively, with 15 bases between them. In DNA, the CDR3 is TGTGCCAGCAGACAACTCGGGGTTATCACCGGGGAGCTGTTTTTT. Protein sequence: CASRQLGVITGELFF.

V and J are TRBV20-1 and TRBJ2-7; a weak D match, TRBD1 (6 bases). The CDR3 spans 13 residues. Per germline, CDR1 DFQATT and CDR2 SNEGSKA (reference sequence). Trimming removed 6 bases at V and 2 bases at J, with 14 bases between. The CDR3 spells CSAPETGTYEQYF. Written as DNA, the CDR3 is TGCAGTGCCCCGGAGACAGGTACCTACGAGCAGTACTTC.

By share of the sample, this clonotype is medium-sized. The rearrangement joins TRBV29-1 to TRBJ2-3; D may correspond to TRBD1 or TRBD2 (6 bases each). CDR1 is SQVTM, CDR2 ANQGSEA, per germline. The CDR3 consists of 13 residues. V was trimmed by 5 bases and J by 6 bases, leaving 15 bases between them. In DNA, the CDR3 is TGCAGCGTTTCAGGAGGGGGGCGGGATACGCAGTATTTT. It is translated as CSVSGGGRDTQYF.

V and J are TRBV30 and TRBJ2-6; maybe TRBD2 (5 bases). V dropped 1 base and J dropped 0 bases, with 13 bases sitting between them. The CDR3 sequence is 17 residues long. Germline assignment: CDR1 GTSNPN and CDR2 SVGIG (reference sequence). The CDR3 DNA is TGTGCCTGGAGTGAGGACTTACGATACTCTGGGGCCAACGTCCTGACTTTC. It is translated as CAWSEDLRYSGANVLTF.

In its sample, this clonotype was seen a few times. J is TRBJ1-2 and V is TRBV7-2, with D unresolved. Trimming cost V 3 bases and J 4 bases, with 12 bases left between them. Germline V gene sequence: CDR1 SGHTA, CDR2 FQGNSA. The CDR3 totals 14 residues. CDR3 amino acids: CASSLAGEFYGYTF. The CDR3 DNA follows: TGTGCCAGCAGCTTGGCCGGGGAGTTCTATGGCTACACCTTC.

This clonotype was picked up many times. The chain uses TRBV6-1 and TRBJ2-2; a possible D gene is TRBD1 (5 bases). There are 15 residues in the CDR3. Germline lookup yields CDR1 MNHNS and CDR2 SASEGT. The germline V and J ends were trimmed by 6 bases and 1 base, with 12 bases remaining between them. The CDR3 is CASRPDTGNTGELFF. The CDR3 bases are TGTGCCAGCAGACCCGACACAGGGAACACCGGGGAGCTGTTTTTT.

V is TRBV5-1 and J is TRBJ1-4; D unresolved. CDR1 and CDR2 from the germline V gene are SGHRS and YFSETQ. V was pared by 4 bases and J by 5 bases, with 18 bases between. CDR3 length: 16 residues. CDR3 loop: CASSHGLAAENEKLFF. CDR3 coding DNA: TGCGCCAGCAGCCATGGTCTGGCAGCGGAAAATGAAAAACTGTTTTTT. The complete variable domain, with remaining parts taken from reference TRBV5-1 and TRBJ1-4, reads KAGVTQTPRYLIKTRGQQVTLSCSPISGHRSVSWYQQTPGQGLQFLFEYFSETQRNKGNFPGRFSGRQFSNSRSEMNVSTLELGDSALYLCASSHGLAAENEKLFFGSGTQLSVL.

The chain carries TRBV28 and TRBJ2-5; 11 nucleotides line up with TRBD2. The V gene's germline CDR1 is MDHEN and CDR2 SYDVKM. Germline trimming cut 7 bases from V and 5 bases from J; bases unmatched to any gene: 12. CDR3 size: 16 residues. The CDR3 nucleotides are TGTGCCAGCACGTGGGGCGTAGCGGGGGGGCTGGAGACCCAGTACTTC. This encodes CASTWGVAGGLETQYF.

V and J are TRBV12-3 or TRBV12-4 and TRBJ2-5, with D uncertain. V lost 3 bases, J lost 5 bases, and 7 bases lay in between. The CDR3 has 12 residues. The CDR3 region is CASSFILETQYF. CDR3 nucleotides: TGTGCCAGCAGTTTCATTCTGGAGACCCAGTACTTC.

This clonotype has more than one count but fewer than ten. CDR3 residues: CASSLGGSLAYNEQFF. The CDR3 nucleotides read TGTGCCAGCAGCTTAGGGGGTAGCCTAGCCTACAATGAGCAGTTCTTC. V is TRBV7-2 and J is TRBJ2-1; no reliable D call. This CDR3 region has 16 residues. In germline, CDR1 is SGHTA, CDR2 FQGNSA. The germline V and J ends were trimmed by 1 base and 2 bases, with 12 bases remaining between them.

In its sample, this clonotype was seen a few times. The rearrangement links TRBV28 to TRBJ2-3; D possibly corresponds to TRBD1 (6 bases). The CDR3 covers 17 residues. V gave up 2 bases and J gave up 6 bases, with 21 bases separating them. CDR1 is MDHEN, CDR2 SYDVKM, per germline. DNA of the CDR3: TGTGCCAGCAGTTTAACCACTAACAGGGTTGGAGTGGATACGCAGTATTTT. It encodes CASSLTTNRVGVDTQYF.

The gene calls are TRBV5-6 and TRBJ2-5; D gene uncertain. The germline V and J ends were trimmed by 2 bases and 1 base, with 9 bases remaining between them. The CDR3 runs to 14 residues. Germline lookup yields CDR1 SGHDT and CDR2 YYEEEE. The CDR3 DNA reads TGTGCCAGCAGCTTAGTTGGGGTCCAAGAGACCCAGTACTTC. It specifies CASSLVGVQETQYF.

This clonotype has more than one count but fewer than ten. This chain links TRBV20-1 with TRBJ1-4, with D perhaps TRBD1 (6 bases). CDR3 length: 15 residues. CDR1 and CDR2 (germline): DFQATT, SNEGSKA (reference sequence). Trimming took 3 bases from V and 7 from J, leaving 18 bases between them. The CDR3 is CSASKETGQVEKLFF. CDR3 sequence (DNA): TGCAGTGCTAGTAAGGAGACAGGACAAGTTGAAAAACTGTTTTTT.

This chain uses TRBV20-1 with TRBJ2-7, with 8 positions matching TRBD1. Germline CDR1 is DFQATT and CDR2 is SNEGSKA (reference sequence). The junction had 11 bases not matched to a gene; V was cut back by 1 base and J by 0 bases. This CDR3 spans 17 amino acids. In DNA form, the CDR3 reads TGCAGTGCTAGAGTCCCCCCCGGGACAGGACACTCCTACGAGCAGTACTTC. It codes for CSARVPPGTGHSYEQYF.

This chain joins TRBV5-4 and TRBJ1-4, with a weak D call TRBD1 (6 bases). This CDR3 region has 15 residues. Germline CDR1 SGHNT, CDR2 YYREEE (reference sequence). V lost 1 base to trimming and J lost 4 bases, with 11 bases between them. The CDR3, as DNA: TGTGCCAGCAGCTTGTGGGGACACAGTAATGAAAAACTGTTTTTT. This gives the protein CASSLWGHSNEKLFF.

There are a few counts of this clonotype. The chain combines TRBV4-3 with TRBJ2-1; 7 nucleotides agree with TRBD2. Germline V CDR1 and CDR2: LGHNA, YSLEER. CDR3 length equals 15 residues. With V trimmed by 0 bases and J by 9 bases, 8 bases remained unmatched. The CDR3, as DNA: TGCGCCAGCAGCCAAGACGGACTAGAAAAAACTGAGCAGTTCTTC. This gives the protein CASSQDGLEKTEQFF.

The CDR3 protein is CASSVGTRLPYNEQFF. In DNA form, the CDR3 reads TGTGCCAGCAGCGTAGGGACTAGGTTGCCCTACAATGAGCAGTTCTTC. The chain has TRBV2 and TRBJ2-1, with 8 bases matching TRBD2. Trimming cost V 6 bases and J 2 bases; bases outside gene matches: 9. This CDR3 has 16 amino acids. Germline CDR1 reads SNHLY; CDR2 reads FYNNEI.

This chain links TRBV5-1 with TRBJ1-1; 11 bases are a match to TRBD1. The CDR3 spans 14 residues. J gave up 4 bases and V 5 bases, and 4 bases lay outside the gene matches. Germline V gene data show CDR1 as SGHRS and CDR2 as YFSETQ. The CDR3 is CASRDRGPGTEAFF. DNA of the CDR3: TGCGCCAGCAGGGACAGGGGGCCAGGCACTGAAGCTTTCTTT.

This chain connects TRBV28 to TRBJ1-1; D is undetermined. The CDR3 length is 15 residues. CDR1 is MDHEN and CDR2 is SYDVKM in the germline V gene. V was cut by 6 bases and J by 4 bases, with 18 bases left in between. The CDR3 DNA is TGTGCCAGCAGCGAAGGTGGAGCCAGGAGCACTGAAGCTTTCTTT. It yields the protein CASSEGGARSTEAFF.

The V and J genes are TRBV21-1 and TRBJ1-6. TRBV21-1 is a documented pseudogene. The CDR3 covers 18 residues. The CDR3, as DNA: TGTGCCAGCAGCAAATCGTATACTTCCGGGGGGGCTGTATCACCCCTCCACTTT. As protein: CASSKSYTSGGAVSPLHF.